Listed below are T cell receptor beta chains from one sample, sequenced in a study of molecular identifiers for immune sequencing clone quantification. One entry per CDR3 protein results from TCRdb running MiXCR on the PCR reads. There are about 640,000 distinct CDR3 sequences in the sample; approximately 20% occur only once, and about 0.9% lies in the top ten. The sequenced sample consisted of naive CD8+ T cells from blood, with Jurkat cell RNA spiked in. The receptors were sampled from a human donor in good health. Some libraries in this study had Jurkat cell RNA spiked in. Each CDR3 is given with its conserved first and last residue. Each record gives: J gene, clone size, V gene, D gene, CDR3 protein, CDR3 DNA. A D gene is named only where the DNA matches it firmly. Expanded clones get a size class; other rows say once, few or many, or leave the size out.

J: TRBJ2-2; size: -; V: TRBV6-5; D: TRBD1; CDR3: CASSQTGGQNTGELFF; DNA: TGTGCCAGCAGTCAGACAGGGGGCCAAAACACCGGGGAGCTGTTTTTT
J: TRBJ2-3; size: many; V: TRBV4-3; D: TRBD1; CDR3: CASSPWDRGHEDTQYF; DNA: TGCGCCAGCAGCCCCTGGGACAGGGGGCATGAGGATACGCAGTATTTT
J: TRBJ2-3; size: many; V: TRBV20-1; D: TRBD2; CDR3: CSASRTRTSRTDTQYF; DNA: TGCAGTGCTAGCCGGACTAGGACGTCGCGCACAGATACGCAGTATTTT
J: TRBJ1-5; size: many; V: TRBV29-1; D: -; CDR3: CSGVLENAQHF; DNA: TGCAGCGGGGTTTTGGAGAATGCCCAGCATTTT
J: TRBJ1-3; size: few; V: TRBV4-3; D: -; CDR3: CASSQETASSGNTIYF; DNA: TGCGCCAGCAGCCAAGAGACAGCAAGCTCTGGAAACACCATATATTTT
J: TRBJ2-1; size: many; V: TRBV13; D: TRBD1; CDR3: CASSDGQGRSYNEQFF; DNA: TGTGCCAGCAGCGACGGACAGGGCCGGTCCTACAATGAGCAGTTCTTC
J: TRBJ2-3; size: many; V: TRBV29-1; D: -; CDR3: CSVEEFISLNTQYF; DNA: TGCAGCGTTGAAGAGTTCATCTCGCTAAATACGCAGTATTTT
J: TRBJ2-3; size: many; V: TRBV5-1; D: -; CDR3: CASSLESGGGGTDTQYF; DNA: TGCGCCAGCAGCTTGGAATCGGGCGGAGGGGGCACAGATACGCAGTATTTT
J: TRBJ1-6; size: many; V: TRBV5-6; D: -; CDR3: CASSWSRGAYNSPLHF; DNA: TGTGCCAGCAGCTGGTCGCGGGGAGCCTACAATTCACCCCTCCACTTT
J: TRBJ2-7; size: -; V: TRBV19; D: -; CDR3: CTSSSGRYEQYF; DNA: TGTACCAGTAGTTCCGGACGATACGAGCAGTACTTC
J: TRBJ2-7; size: few; V: TRBV6-5; D: TRBD2; CDR3: CASSYLPGVAGSYEQYF; DNA: TGTGCCAGCAGTTACTTGCCGGGTGTAGCGGGATCTTACGAGCAGTACTTC
J: TRBJ2-7; size: -; V: TRBV7-8; D: -; CDR3: CASSLYQLGPNEQYF; DNA: TGTGCCAGCAGCTTATATCAGCTAGGCCCGAACGAGCAGTACTTC
J: TRBJ2-4; size: -; V: TRBV20-1; D: -; CDR3: CGARTPTGNIQYF; DNA: TGCGGTGCTCGGACACCTACGGGAAACATTCAGTACTTC
J: TRBJ2-7; size: -; V: TRBV6-2/TRBV6-3; D: -; CDR3: CASTPGWDGMSYEQYF; DNA: TGTGCCAGCACTCCCGGGTGGGACGGAATGTCCTACGAGCAGTACTTC